This TCR beta chain was profiled in a study of T-cell memory formation after mild COVID-19. Regarding the study as a whole: Clones that contracted from day 15 to 85 had balanced CD4/CD8; later expanders were CD4+ biased.

The sample holds a few counts of this clonotype. Antigen specificity is unknown. The CDR3 consists of 17 residues. Germline V gene data show CDR1 as MNHEY and CDR2 as SVGAGI. With 0 bases clipped from V and 5 bases from J, the junction kept 11 bases outside the gene matches. TCRdb processed the 5' RACE reads anew with MiXCR; each CDR3 protein has one entry. The sample includes 180,000 or so distinct CDR3 sequences, approximately 16% seen only once; the top ten take about 2%. The TCR sequence derives from an adult woman who had mild COVID-19 (a few samples of this study predate the infection). Cell type and time point are not known. The chain recombines TRBV6-5 with TRBJ2-7; 9 bases fit TRBD1. Material for sequencing was PBMCs or a T cell subset sorted from them (not recorded which). The CDR3 spells CASSYSAAGTGKDEQYF. The CDR3, as DNA: TGTGCCAGCAGTTACTCCGCCGCCGGGACAGGGAAGGACGAGCAGTACTTC.